What follows are 28 T cell receptor beta chains derived from one specimen sequenced in a study of spatial heterogeneity in lung cancer. TCRdb reprocessed the 5' RACE reads via MiXCR and lists one record per CDR3 protein. The data hold 80,000 to 95,000 distinct CDR3 sequences, with 7.5% to 10% observed a single time. This sample's time point: sample taken at primary tumor resection. The sequenced material consisted of unsorted whole RNA from tumor, nontumor lung or frozen PBMC. This specimen was PBMCs, taken at surgery. The receptors here all came from a male donor with early-stage non-small cell lung cancer.

The CDR3 region has the DNA TGTGCCAGCCGCCTGAGGACTGAAGCTTTCTTT. Translation: CASRLRTEAFF. This chain connects TRBV11-2 to TRBJ1-1; D gene ambiguous. CDR3 size: 11 residues. Germline loops: CDR1 SGHAT, CDR2 FQNNGV. V was cut by 8 bases and J by 5 bases, with 9 bases left in between.

The V and J genes are TRBV12-3 or TRBV12-4 and TRBJ2-4; no reliable D call. Trimming shortened V by 6 bases and J by 8 bases, and 8 bases separated the two germline ends. The CDR3 has 11 residues. CDR3 sequence reads: CASSSRDIQYF. The CDR3 coding sequence is TGTGCCAGCAGCTCTAGGGACATTCAGTACTTC.

This clonotype appeared a few times. The chain couples TRBV6-1 to TRBJ2-7; D call uncertain. Germline CDR1 is MNHNS and CDR2 is SASEGT. The CDR3 is 11 residues long. V lost 7 bases and J lost 4, with 8 bases in between. The chain's CDR3 is CASNTIYEQYF. The CDR3 DNA reads TGTGCCAGCAATACTATTTACGAGCAGTACTTC.

In its sample, this clonotype was seen many times. The chain combines TRBV28 with TRBJ2-7, with TRBD2 identical over 8 bases. This CDR3 region has 13 residues. Trimming removed 6 bases from V and 1 base from J; junction bases left unmatched: 2. Germline V CDR1 and CDR2: MDHEN, SYDVKM. This CDR3 reads CASRLAGSYEQYF. In DNA, the CDR3 is TGTGCCAGCAGGCTAGCGGGTTCCTACGAGCAGTACTTC.

In nucleotides, the CDR3 is TGTGCCAGCAGCCCCTATGATAACACCGGGGAGCTGTTTTTT. Translating it yields CASSPYDNTGELFF. The chain couples TRBV3-1 to TRBJ2-2; D is uncertain. Looked up from germline, CDR1 is LGHDT and CDR2 is YNNKEL (reference sequence). This CDR3 spans 14 amino acids. With 4 bases removed from V and 2 bases from J, the gap between germline ends came to 8 bases.

Of note for this clonotype: Sequence at one end of the junction differs from germline and may be a read error. J is TRBJ2-7 and V is TRBV5-6, with 9 bases that match TRBD2. CDR3 length equals 15 residues. Germline V lookup: CDR1 SGHDT, CDR2 YYEEEE. The CDR3 protein is CVSSLRGLATDEQYF. The CDR3 DNA reads TGTGTCAGCAGCTTGCGGGGACTAGCTACCGACGAGCAGTACTTC.

This clonotype has a count of ten or more. This chain uses TRBV28 with TRBJ2-1; D gene unclear. Between the trimmed V and J ends, which lost 8 bases and 3 bases, there was a span of 8 bases. The CDR3 loop spans 12 amino acids. CDR1 MDHEN and CDR2 SYDVKM come from the germline V gene. CDR3 in amino acids: CASGRSYNEQFF. The CDR3 DNA sequence: TGTGCCAGCGGGCGGAGCTACAATGAGCAGTTCTTC. Full variable domain (remainder filled in from reference TRBV28 and TRBJ2-1): DVKVTQSSRYLVKRTGEKVFLECVQDMDHENMFWYRQDPGLGLRLIYFSYDVKMKEKGDIPEGYSVSREKKERFSLILESASTNQTSMYLCASGRSYNEQFFGPGTRLTVL.

This clonotype was counted between two and nine times. The V and J genes are TRBV5-1 and TRBJ2-7; D may be TRBD2 (6 bases). The CDR3 has 13 amino acids. Germline V gene sequence: CDR1 SGHRS, CDR2 YFSETQ. V dropped 3 bases and J dropped 6 bases, with 13 bases sitting between them. Here the CDR3 DNA reads TGCGCCAGCAGCTCGCCGGGACTTTCCGAGCAGTACTTC. Its protein product is CASSSPGLSEQYF.

This clonotype turned up a few times. This chain uses TRBV24-1 with TRBJ2-3; 8 bases are shared with TRBD2. Looked up from germline, CDR1 is KGHDR and CDR2 is SFDVKD. The V segment lost 2 bases and the J segment 5 bases; nucleotides outside the gene matches: 5. The CDR3 totals 15 residues. The CDR3 region has the DNA TGTGCCACCAGTGATTCCGGGGGGGCCGGAGATACGCAGTATTTT. Its protein is CATSDSGGAGDTQYF.

This chain joins TRBV7-2 and TRBJ2-7; TRBD1 matches at 8 bases. The CDR3 sequence is 14 residues long. The germline CDR1 and CDR2 sequences are SGHTA and FQGNSA. V lost 5 bases and J lost 2; bases outside the gene matches: 5. The CDR3 DNA reads TGTGCCAGCAGCCATGGACAGGGACCCTACGAGCAGTACTTC. This codes for CASSHGQGPYEQYF.

The rearrangement links TRBV24-1 to TRBJ2-1; 7 positions match TRBD1. CDR3 length equals 15 residues. V was clipped by 5 bases and J by 0 bases; unmatched bases: 3. The germline gives CDR1 KGHDR, CDR2 SFDVKD. In DNA, the CDR3 is TGTGCCACCAGTGGGGGGACAGACTCCTACAATGAGCAGTTCTTC. This gives the protein CATSGGTDSYNEQFF.

This clonotype is deemed medium-sized. The chain is built from TRBV3-1 and TRBJ2-5, with D unresolved. The length of the CDR3 is 12 residues. V dropped 1 base and J dropped 5 bases, with 5 bases sitting between them. Germline CDR1 reads LGHDT; CDR2 reads YNNKEL (reference sequence). CDR3 bases: TGTGCCAGCAGCCAAGTTGGGGAGACCCAGTACTTC. It translates to CASSQVGETQYF.

The table lists this clonotype with many counts. The CDR3 sequence: CASSLVSTWSGYTF. CDR3 nucleotides: TGTGCCAGCAGTTTGGTCAGTACCTGGAGTGGCTACACCTTC. The chain links TRBV28 to TRBJ1-2; D not resolved. CDR1 is MDHEN, CDR2 SYDVKM, per germline. V gave up 3 bases and J gave up 7 bases, with 15 bases separating them. The CDR3 covers 14 residues.

This clonotype was counted ten times or more. This chain links TRBV5-1 with TRBJ2-3, with a possible D match to TRBD2 (6 bases). The CDR3 spans 14 residues. Trimming left V 0 bases short and J 6 bases short, with 11 bases between. Per germline, CDR1 SGHRS and CDR2 YFSETQ. CDR3 nucleotides: TGCGCCAGCAGCTTGGCCGGGGGAGTGGATACGCAGTATTTT. It specifies CASSLAGGVDTQYF.

This clonotype was found a few times. V and J are TRBV21-1 and TRBJ2-7; the table's D call of TRBD1 was not tested on the DNA. TRBV21-1 is a pseudogene locus. CDR3 length: 13 residues. CDR3 sequence: CATRTGKDYEQYF. The DNA for the CDR3 is TGTGCCACCAGGACAGGGAAGGACTACGAGCAGTACTTC.

A few counts support this clonotype. This chain uses TRBV3-1 with TRBJ2-7; no clear D. CDR1 LGHDT and CDR2 YNNKEL come from the germline V gene (reference sequence). The CDR3 contains 13 residues. V was cut by 4 bases and J by 0 bases, with 7 bases left in between. As DNA, the CDR3 is TGTGCCAGCAGCCGCCAAAGCTCCTACGAGCAGTACTTC. It yields the protein CASSRQSSYEQYF.

This chain uses TRBV7-7 with TRBJ2-2; TRBD1 aligns across 9 bases. The germline gives CDR1 SSHAT, CDR2 FNYEAQ (reference sequence). J lost 4 bases, V lost 6 bases, and 12 bases had no gene match. The CDR3 totals 17 residues. The CDR3 loop is CASSRNRDRVPTGELFF. In DNA form, the CDR3 reads TGTGCCAGCAGTCGAAACCGGGACAGGGTACCCACCGGGGAGCTGTTTTTT.

Only a few counts were recorded for this clonotype. The chain uses TRBV5-1 and TRBJ2-7; TRBD2 matches 10 bases. The CDR3 sequence is 16 residues long. Germline V CDR1 and CDR2: SGHRS, YFSETQ. The J segment lost 2 bases and the V segment lost 2 bases, leaving 7 bases of the junction unmatched. In DNA, the CDR3 is TGCGCCAGCAGCTTTTCCTGGACTAGCGGTACCTACGAGCAGTACTTC. The encoded protein is CASSFSWTSGTYEQYF.

The chain uses TRBV11-2 and TRBJ2-3, with D perhaps matching TRBD2 (5 bases). Germline loops: CDR1 SGHAT, CDR2 FQNNGV. The CDR3 contains 13 residues. Trimming stripped 2 bases from V and 6 bases from J, with 9 bases between. The CDR3 coding sequence is TGTGCCAGCAGCTTATTCGGGGTGGATACGCAGTATTTT. Translated, it gives CASSLFGVDTQYF.

This rearrangement joins TRBV7-2 to TRBJ1-1; D perhaps matches TRBD1 (6 bases). CDR3 length: 14 amino acids. Deletions cut 5 bases from V and 5 bases from J, with 15 bases between. The germline CDR1 and CDR2 sequences are SGHTA and FQGNSA. The DNA of the CDR3 is TGTGCCAGCAGCACTCAAGGACAGAAAACTGAAGCTTTCTTT. Encoded protein: CASSTQGQKTEAFF. The variable domain in full, completed from reference TRBV7-2 and TRBJ1-1, reads GAGVSQSPSNKVTEKGKDVELRCDPISGHTALYWYRQSLGQGLEFLIYFQGNSAPDKSGLPSDRFSAERTGGSVSTLTIQRTQQEDSAVYLCASSTQGQKTEAFFGQGTRLTVV.

This clonotype has more than one count but fewer than ten. The chain recombines TRBV6-2 or TRBV6-3 with TRBJ2-7, with 9 bases that match TRBD1. V dropped 2 bases and J dropped 2; count of bases not matched to a gene: 7. The germline V gene has CDR1 MNHEY and CDR2 SVGEGT. The CDR3 is made up of 16 amino acids. For the CDR3, the DNA is TGTGCCAGCAGTTACCCGCCGGGACAGGGAACCTACGAGCAGTACTTC. Residues: CASSYPPGQGTYEQYF.

This clonotype has only a few counts. The gene calls are TRBV5-1 and TRBJ2-7; a weak D match, TRBD1 (5 bases). Germline V CDR1 and CDR2: SGHRS, YFSETQ. The ends were cut back, 0 bases at V and 2 bases at J, with 9 bases in the middle. There are 14 residues in the CDR3. The CDR3 DNA reads as TGCGCCAGCAGCTTGGAGGTGGGGCCCTACGAGCAGTACTTC. It specifies CASSLEVGPYEQYF.

The chain has TRBV5-1 and TRBJ2-2; 12 positions match TRBD2. The CDR3 has 17 residues. V lost 3 bases to trimming and J lost 3 bases; unmatched junction nucleotides: 6. Germline V gene sequence: CDR1 SGHRS, CDR2 YFSETQ. As DNA, the CDR3 is TGCGCCAGCAGCTCGGGACGGACTAGCGGGGACACCGGGGAGCTGTTTTTT. Translating gives CASSSGRTSGDTGELFF.

This rearrangement joins TRBV6-2 or TRBV6-3 to TRBJ2-7; D perhaps matches TRBD2 (5 bases). CDR1 and CDR2 (germline): MNHEY, SVGEGT. The ends were cut back, 11 bases at V and 3 bases at J, with 17 bases in the middle. The CDR3 spans 13 residues. DNA of the CDR3: TGTGCCGCGGACTCACCCCCTTACTACGAGCAGTACTTC. Residues: CAADSPPYYEQYF.

This clonotype was detected ten times or more. Germline and junction disagree at one end, which may indicate a read error. The chain combines TRBV2 with TRBJ2-5; the D gene is possibly TRBD2 (7 bases). The CDR3 extends over 14 amino acids. Germline-derived CDR1 and CDR2 are SNHLY and FYNNEI. CDR3 sequence reads: CASSEEALAGAGDF. DNA for the CDR3: TGTGCCAGCAGTGAAGAAGCTCTCGCGGGGGCCGGTGACTTC.

This clonotype was observed a few times. The chain carries TRBV5-1 and TRBJ2-5; either TRBD1 or TRBD2 may supply D (5 bases each). The CDR3 contains 14 residues. V lost 0 bases to trimming and J lost 9 bases, with 15 bases between them. Looked up from germline, CDR1 is SGHRS and CDR2 is YFSETQ. The CDR3 nucleotides read TGCGCCAGCAGCTTGGATGGGGTCCGAGGGGCCCAGTACTTC. It yields the protein CASSLDGVRGAQYF.

This clonotype was picked up a small number of times. This chain joins TRBV20-1 and TRBJ2-2; unclear D gene. CDR3 length: 14 residues. V lost 0 bases, J lost 1 base, and 6 bases lay in between. The V gene's germline CDR1 is DFQATT and CDR2 SNEGSKA (reference sequence). The CDR3 protein is CSARDLRNTGELFF. CDR3 coding DNA: TGCAGTGCTAGAGATCTCCGGAACACCGGGGAGCTGTTTTTT.

This clonotype has only a few counts. The V and J genes are TRBV5-1 and TRBJ2-1; 10 bases fit TRBD2. The germline CDR1 and CDR2 sequences are SGHRS and YFSETQ. V was pared by 5 bases and J by 7 bases, with 6 bases of the junction left unmatched. The CDR3 is 14 residues long. The CDR3 loop reads CASSILAGANEQFF. In DNA, the CDR3 is TGCGCCAGCAGTATCCTAGCGGGGGCTAATGAGCAGTTCTTC. Together with reference TRBV5-1 and TRBJ2-1, the CDR3 gives the full variable domain: KAGVTQTPRYLIKTRGQQVTLSCSPISGHRSVSWYQQTPGQGLQFLFEYFSETQRNKGNFPGRFSGRQFSNSRSEMNVSTLELGDSALYLCASSILAGANEQFFGPGTRLTVL.